The present entry profiles one TCR beta chain with its context. Germline V gene data show CDR1 as SQVTM and CDR2 as ANQGSEA. This CDR3 spans 10 amino acids. Unmatched junction bases numbered 10, after V lost 7 bases and J lost 15 bases. The data were produced by immunoSEQ multiplex PCR, yet TCRdb's version contains in-frame clones alone and is incomplete. The sample shows roughly 15,000 clones, roughly 74% of them seen only once. This record comes from a study of somatic mutations in cytotoxic T cells in rheumatoid arthritis. The clonotype comes from an adult with rheumatoid arthritis. The rearrangement joins TRBV29-1 to TRBJ2-3; 7 bases fit TRBD1. The sequencing input was CD8+ T cells sorted from blood. CDR3 residues: CSALEGARYF. CDR3 nucleotides: TGCAGCGCCCTTGAGGGGGCGAGATATTTT.